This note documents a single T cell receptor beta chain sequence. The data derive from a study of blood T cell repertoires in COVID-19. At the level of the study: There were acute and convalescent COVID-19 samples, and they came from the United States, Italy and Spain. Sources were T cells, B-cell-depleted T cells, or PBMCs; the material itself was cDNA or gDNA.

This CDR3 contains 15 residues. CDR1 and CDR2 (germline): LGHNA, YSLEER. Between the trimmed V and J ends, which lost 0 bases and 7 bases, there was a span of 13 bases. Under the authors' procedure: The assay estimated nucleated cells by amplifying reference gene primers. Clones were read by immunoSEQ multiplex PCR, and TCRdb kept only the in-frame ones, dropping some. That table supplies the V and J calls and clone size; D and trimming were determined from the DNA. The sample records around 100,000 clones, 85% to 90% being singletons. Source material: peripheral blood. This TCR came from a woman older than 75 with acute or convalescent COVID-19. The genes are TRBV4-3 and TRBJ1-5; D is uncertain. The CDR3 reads CASSQEFGVGQPQHF. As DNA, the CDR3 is TGCGCCAGCAGCCAAGAATTCGGGGTTGGGCAGCCCCAGCATTTT.